This T cell receptor (beta chain) comes out of a study of cytomegalovirus exposure and HLA in healthy donors. PCR used 60 Vbeta primers and 13 Jbeta primers. TCRdb keeps only in-frame clones here, not all; method: immunoSEQ multiplex PCR. The table has 70,000 to 80,000 clones, roughly 82% seen once. The CDR3 is 19 residues long. CDR1 is PRHDT, CDR2 FYEKMQ, per germline (reference sequence). Losses at the gene ends were 5 bases for V and 0 bases for J; bases not matched to a gene: 13. General study results and limits: Earlier findings revealed that most TCR beta V segments proved productive either about 87% or about 30% of the time.

To note about this clone: Its matching antigen is unknown.

This receptor was obtained from a man younger than 30 in good health and CMV-seronegative. The sample was PBMCs. The V call is TRBV13, the J call TRBJ2-7; 13 bases are shared with TRBD2. This chain's CDR3 is CASSQRTSGSSLSSYEQYF. For the CDR3, the DNA is TGTGCCAGCAGCCAAAGGACTAGCGGGAGTTCCCTCAGCTCCTACGAGCAGTACTTC.